The 30 T cell receptor beta chains given below trace back to one sample, sequenced in a study of blood T cell repertoires in COVID-19. Only in-frame clones appear in the TCRdb table, and some are missing; sequencing was by immunoSEQ multiplex PCR. The repertoire includes some 62,000 clones, around 80% of them detected once, and around 4.1% sits in the top ten. The sequenced sample was PBMCs or T cells enriched from blood (not recorded which). Receptor source: a woman in her 40s with acute COVID-19.

The CDR3 DNA reads as TGTGCCAGCAGCTTAGTGGCCGGACAAAATTCACCCCTCCACTTT. As protein: CASSLVAGQNSPLHF. This sequence joins TRBV11-2 and TRBJ1-6; weak D call: TRBD1 (5 bases). Trimming left V 1 base short and J 7 bases short, with 11 bases between. CDR1 is SGHAT, CDR2 FQNNGV, per germline. This CDR3 is built from 15 residues.

The genes are TRBV5-4 and TRBJ1-6; no clear D. The V end was cut by 0 bases, the J end by 10 bases, with 14 bases between. The CDR3 has 15 residues. Germline loops: CDR1 SGHNT, CDR2 YYREEE (reference sequence). As DNA, the CDR3 is TGTGCCAGCAGCTTGGTATCAGGCGCGGGGTCACCCCTCCACTTT. Protein sequence: CASSLVSGAGSPLHF.

The rearrangement links TRBV7-2 to TRBJ1-1; 7 positions match TRBD1. V lost 3 bases, J lost 1 base, and 5 bases stayed unmatched. The CDR3 spans 15 residues. Per germline, CDR1 SGHTA and CDR2 FQGNSA. The CDR3 nucleotides read TGTGCCAGCAGCTTTGGGACAGTCACGAACACTGAAGCTTTCTTT. It specifies CASSFGTVTNTEAFF.

The chain joins TRBV3-1 (or the pseudogene TRBV3-2) to TRBJ2-1, with 11 bases that match TRBD1. V trimming: 5 bases; J trimming: 8 bases; junction bases outside the gene matches: 11. The CDR3 runs 16 residues. In germline, CDR1 is LGHDT, CDR2 YNNKEL (reference sequence). The DNA of the CDR3 is TGTGCCAGCAGCTTTCGAGGGGACAGGGGGGTCGATGAGCAGTTCTTC. This translates into CASSFRGDRGVDEQFF.

The CDR3 loop reads CASSQGQGHNEKLFF. The CDR3 coding sequence is TGTGCCAGCAGCCAGGGGCAGGGGCATAATGAAAAACTGTTTTTT. The chain is built from TRBV9 and TRBJ1-4; maybe TRBD1 (6 bases). CDR3 length: 15 amino acids. Germline V CDR1 and CDR2: SGDLS, YYNGEE. V shed 4 bases and J shed 4 bases, with 14 bases lying between them.

The chain uses TRBV7-8 and TRBJ2-7; 8 bases map to TRBD2. V shed 4 bases and J 4 bases; nucleotides not matched to a gene: 6. The CDR3 has 14 amino acids. Germline values: CDR1 SGHVS, CDR2 FQNEAQ. The CDR3 is CASSSTRGGYEQYF. In DNA, the CDR3 is TGTGCCAGCAGCTCCACCCGGGGGGGGTACGAGCAGTACTTC. Full variable domain (remainder filled in from reference TRBV7-8 and TRBJ2-7): GAGVSQSPRYKVAKRGQDVALRCDPISGHVSLFWYQQALGQGPEFLTYFQNEAQLDKSGLPSDRFFAERPEGSVSTLKIQRTQQEDSAVYLCASSSTRGGYEQYFGPGTRLTVT.

CDR3: CASSLEAGEPYEQYF. CDR3 sequence (DNA): TGCGCCAGCAGCTTGGAGGCGGGGGAACCCTACGAGCAGTACTTC. The J gene is TRBJ2-7, the V gene TRBV5-1; 7 positions agree with TRBD2. This CDR3 is 15 amino acids long. Per germline, CDR1 SGHRS and CDR2 YFSETQ. Trimming cost V 0 bases and J 2 bases; bases outside gene matches: 5.

This clone was counted only a few times. The V and J genes are TRBV6-6 and TRBJ1-2, with D uncertain. Germline V CDR1 and CDR2: MNHNY, SVGAGI (reference sequence). V lost 6 bases, J lost 4 bases, and 15 bases lay in between. The CDR3 covers 14 residues. CDR3 in amino acids: CASSLTENLYGYTF. The CDR3 bases are TGTGCCAGCAGCCTAACAGAGAACCTCTATGGCTACACCTTC.

This clone was counted between two and nine times. The chain links TRBV7-2 to TRBJ2-7; weak D call: TRBD1 (5 bases). The CDR3 runs to 14 residues. Germline V gene sequence: CDR1 SGHTA, CDR2 FQGNSA. V lost 2 bases and J lost 2, with 10 bases in between. CDR3 coding DNA: TGTGCCAGCAGCTTAAAAGGACAAACCTACGAGCAGTACTTC. Translation gives CASSLKGQTYEQYF.

V and J are TRBV28 and TRBJ2-7; the D gene is possibly TRBD2 (6 bases). Germline V CDR1 and CDR2: MDHEN, SYDVKM. V lost 3 bases to trimming and J lost 2 bases, with 11 bases between them. The CDR3 loop spans 14 amino acids. The CDR3 DNA sequence: TGTGCCAGCAGTTTGGGACTGACCCCCTACGAGCAGTACTTC. It codes for CASSLGLTPYEQYF. The entire variable domain, with the rest obtained from reference TRBV28 and TRBJ2-7, is as follows: DVKVTQSSRYLVKRTGEKVFLECVQDMDHENMFWYRQDPGLGLRLIYFSYDVKMKEKGDIPEGYSVSREKKERFSLILESASTNQTSMYLCASSLGLTPYEQYFGPGTRLTVT.

This chain links TRBV7-9 with TRBJ2-1, with 9 bases that match TRBD2. Germline trimming cut 5 bases from V and 6 bases from J; bases unmatched to any gene: 8. Per germline, CDR1 SEHNR and CDR2 FQNEAQ (reference sequence). The CDR3 length is 15 residues. This CDR3 reads CASSPQAGGLNEQFF. CDR3 DNA sequence: TGTGCCAGCAGCCCTCAAGCGGGGGGCCTCAATGAGCAGTTCTTC. The full variable domain, with the rest looked up from reference TRBV7-9 and TRBJ2-1, is DTGVSQNPRHKITKRGQNVTFRCDPISEHNRLYWYRQTLGQGPEFLTYFQNEAQLEKSRLLSDRFSAERPKGSFSTLEIQRTEQGDSAMYLCASSPQAGGLNEQFFGPGTRLTVL.

The genes are TRBV11-1 and TRBJ2-7; D is unclear. The CDR3 has 14 residues. In germline, CDR1 is SGHAT, CDR2 FQDESV (reference sequence). Trimming removed 3 bases at V and 3 bases at J, with 12 bases between. This CDR3 is CASSFYNRDYEQYF. The DNA of the CDR3 is TGTGCCAGCAGCTTCTATAACAGAGACTACGAGCAGTACTTC.

This chain connects TRBV13 to TRBJ2-3; 8 bases line up with TRBD2. The CDR3 is 15 residues long. The trim removed 5 bases at V and 6 bases at J, leaving 10 bases unmatched. The germline V gene has CDR1 PRHDT and CDR2 FYEKMQ (reference sequence). The CDR3 DNA sequence: TGTGCCAGCAGCCTCGGGATAGCGGGAACTGATACGCAGTATTTT. Translating it yields CASSLGIAGTDTQYF.

The chain has TRBV5-1 and TRBJ2-4, with TRBD1 as a possible D gene (5 bases). This CDR3 is 13 amino acids long. Germline CDR1 is SGHRS and CDR2 is YFSETQ. The germline V and J ends were trimmed by 4 bases and 4 bases, with 9 bases remaining between them. The CDR3 loop reads CASSPDIKNIQYF. In DNA form, the CDR3 reads TGCGCCAGCAGCCCGGACATTAAAAACATTCAGTACTTC.

The chain joins TRBV28 to TRBJ1-1, with 11 bases fitting TRBD1. CDR3 length equals 15 residues. Germline CDR1 MDHEN, CDR2 SYDVKM. V was pared by 4 bases and J by 6 bases, with 7 bases of the junction left unmatched. The CDR3 nucleotides are TGTGCCAGCAGTTGGACAGGGGGCAGCTTCGCTGAAGCTTTCTTT. This gives the protein CASSWTGGSFAEAFF.

The chain couples TRBV27 to TRBJ2-3; D might be TRBD2 (6 bases). CDR1 and CDR2 (germline): MNHEY, SMNVEV (reference sequence). Trimming took 4 bases from V and 6 from J, leaving 11 bases between them. The CDR3 is 13 amino acids. CDR3 coding DNA: TGTGCCAGCAGTTCCCTCGGAGGGGATACGCAGTATTTT. Amino acid sequence: CASSSLGGDTQYF.

This chain connects TRBV29-1 to TRBJ2-1; TRBD1 aligns across 10 bases. V was pared by 4 bases and J by 4 bases, with 1 base of the junction left unmatched. The CDR3 contains 13 residues. Germline V lookup: CDR1 SQVTM, CDR2 ANQGSEA. The chain's CDR3 is CSVGTGGYNEQFF. The CDR3 region has the DNA TGCAGCGTTGGGACAGGGGGGTACAATGAGCAGTTCTTC.

The CDR3 nucleotides read TGTGCCAGCTCACCTAATCCCGGTGGTCAGCCCCAGCATTTT. Protein product: CASSPNPGGQPQHF. The J gene is TRBJ1-5, the V gene TRBV18, with D uncertain. The germline V gene encodes CDR1 KGHSH and CDR2 LQKENI. V lost 3 bases to trimming and J lost 6 bases, with 12 bases between them. This CDR3 spans 14 amino acids.

The chain couples TRBV11-3 to TRBJ2-1; 8 bases map to TRBD1. CDR1 is SGHNT and CDR2 is YENEEA in the germline V gene. V trimming: 5 bases; J trimming: 1 base; junction bases outside the gene matches: 4. There are 15 residues in the CDR3. CDR3 residues: CASSKDRGSYNEQFF. In DNA form, the CDR3 reads TGTGCCAGCAGCAAAGACAGGGGATCCTACAATGAGCAGTTCTTC.

V usage is TRBV10-2 and J usage is TRBJ2-2; 10 positions match TRBD1. The J segment lost 6 bases and the V segment lost 3 bases, leaving 4 bases of the junction unmatched. This CDR3 spans 15 amino acids. CDR1 and CDR2 from the germline V gene are WSHSY and SAAADI. The CDR3 reads CASSDPGQGPGELFF. The DNA of the CDR3 is TGCGCCAGCAGTGATCCGGGACAGGGGCCCGGGGAGCTGTTTTTT.

The rearrangement uses TRBV7-9 and TRBJ1-1; D might be TRBD1 (5 bases). Germline V CDR1 and CDR2: SEHNR, FQNEAQ (reference sequence). Trimming took off 5 bases at V and 0 bases at J, with 13 bases between the two ends. The CDR3 sequence is 15 residues long. In nucleotides, the CDR3 is TGTGCCAGCAGCCCGGCGCAGGGCTTGAACACTGAAGCTTTCTTT. This gives the protein CASSPAQGLNTEAFF.

This clone was seen once. The genes are TRBV9 and TRBJ2-1, with TRBD2 matching 7 bases. This CDR3 has 16 amino acids. Germline CDR1 SGDLS, CDR2 YYNGEE. With 3 bases clipped from V and 2 bases from J, the junction kept 8 bases outside the gene matches. The CDR3 region is CASSDSSGITYNEQFF. As DNA, the CDR3 is TGTGCCAGCAGCGACTCCAGCGGGATTACCTACAATGAGCAGTTCTTC.

This chain uses TRBV11-2 with TRBJ2-5; weak D call: TRBD1 (5 bases). This CDR3 region has 14 residues. Germline CDR1 SGHAT, CDR2 FQNNGV. Trimming removed 1 base from V and 9 bases from J, with 15 bases in between. The CDR3 loop reads CASSLVRTLGAQYF. DNA of the CDR3: TGTGCCAGCAGCTTAGTTCGCACTCTAGGGGCCCAGTACTTC.

This sequence joins TRBV10-3 and TRBJ1-2, with D perhaps matching TRBD1 (6 bases). The V end was cut by 7 bases, the J end by 1 base, with 13 bases between. The CDR3 totals 14 residues. CDR1 is ENHRY, CDR2 SYGVKD, per germline. CDR3 amino acids: CAITEDRFNYGYTF. The DNA of the CDR3 is TGTGCCATCACCGAGGACAGATTTAACTATGGCTACACCTTC.

The chain is built from TRBV10-1 and TRBJ1-3, with 7 nucleotides matching TRBD1. J gave up 2 bases and V 3 bases, and 13 bases lay outside the gene matches. Germline values: CDR1 WNHNN, CDR2 SYGVQD (reference sequence). There are 18 residues in the CDR3. The CDR3 DNA sequence: TGCGCCAGCAGTGAACCACGGGACAGCTTTTCTACTGGAAACACCATATATTTT. Translated, it gives CASSEPRDSFSTGNTIYF.

The chain combines TRBV13 with TRBJ2-7; 10 nucleotides align to TRBD1. This CDR3 contains 12 residues. CDR1 is PRHDT, CDR2 FYEKMQ, per germline (reference sequence). The trim removed 10 bases at V and 6 bases at J, leaving 6 bases unmatched. The CDR3 protein is CATGQGGPEQYF. The DNA for the CDR3 is TGTGCCACCGGACAGGGGGGTCCCGAGCAGTACTTC.

V gene TRBV5-6 combines with J gene TRBJ1-1; TRBD1 might be the D (5 bases). CDR1 is SGHDT, CDR2 YYEEEE, per germline. V lost 4 bases, J lost 7 bases, and 20 bases lay in between. The CDR3 has 15 residues. The CDR3: CASSELTRGFSEAFF. Here the CDR3 DNA reads TGTGCCAGCAGCGAGTTGACGCGGGGGTTTAGTGAAGCTTTCTTT. Together with reference TRBV5-6 and TRBJ1-1, the CDR3 gives the full variable domain: DAGVTQSPTHLIKTRGQQVTLRCSPKSGHDTVSWYQQALGQGPQFIFQYYEEEERQRGNFPDRFSGHQFPNYSSELNVNALLLGDSALYLCASSELTRGFSEAFFGQGTRLTVV.

The rearrangement links TRBV5-6 to TRBJ2-7; 8 bases map to TRBD2. Losses at the gene ends were 4 bases for V and 7 bases for J; bases not matched to a gene: 4. Germline V gene lookup returns CDR1 SGHDT and CDR2 YYEEEE. The CDR3 spans 12 residues. CDR3 coding DNA: TGTGCCAGCAGCCCGGGAGGGTGGGAGCAGTACTTC. This translates into CASSPGGWEQYF.

CDR3 sequence reads: CASSYSRQGAGETQYF. The CDR3 DNA sequence: TGTGCCAGCAGTTACTCGCGACAGGGGGCGGGGGAGACCCAGTACTTC. J is TRBJ2-5 and V is TRBV6-6, with 10 bases that match TRBD1. CDR1 is MNHNY and CDR2 is SVGAGI in the germline V gene (reference sequence). The CDR3 is 16 residues long. The ends lost 0 bases at V and 5 bases at J; junction bases unmatched: 6.

The J gene is TRBJ1-2, the V gene TRBV29-1; 7 bases match TRBD1. This CDR3 region has 14 residues. The V gene end was trimmed by 6 bases and the J gene end by 4 bases; junction bases not matched to a gene: 11. Germline lookup yields CDR1 SQVTM and CDR2 ANQGSEA. The CDR3 spells CSVRTGGERYGYTF. The CDR3 nucleotides are TGCAGCGTACGGACAGGAGGTGAACGCTATGGCTACACCTTC.